This T cell receptor beta chain was obtained from a study of post-analysis software for immune sequencing data. This clonotype was observed a handful of times. What it binds is unknown. The CDR3 extends over 15 amino acids. The germline CDR1 and CDR2 sequences are LGHNA and YNFKEQ. Trimming pared 0 bases from V and 0 bases from J, leaving 9 bases between. Tagging with unique molecular identifiers was a feature of the TCR beta cDNA libraries. With about 0.95 to 11 million T cells as the source, approximately 450,000 cDNA molecules resulted. MiXCR was run by TCRdb on the PCR reads, yielding one entry per CDR3 protein. The sample consists of about 770,000 distinct CDR3 sequences, more than 45% of them appearing once. Findings and limits, study-wide: Five TRBV segments, including TRBV5-6, TRBV5-1 and TRBV20-1, were more frequent in patients than controls. For normalized Chao1 diversity, multiple sclerosis patients scored significantly lower than controls did.

The sample comprised blood. This TCR was sampled from a girl aged 10-17 years with multiple sclerosis. The V call is TRBV4-2, the J call TRBJ2-7; D is undetermined. CDR3 sequence (DNA): TGTGCCAGCAGCCAAGAGCGACACCCCTCCTACGAGCAGTACTTC. The encoded protein is CASSQERHPSYEQYF.